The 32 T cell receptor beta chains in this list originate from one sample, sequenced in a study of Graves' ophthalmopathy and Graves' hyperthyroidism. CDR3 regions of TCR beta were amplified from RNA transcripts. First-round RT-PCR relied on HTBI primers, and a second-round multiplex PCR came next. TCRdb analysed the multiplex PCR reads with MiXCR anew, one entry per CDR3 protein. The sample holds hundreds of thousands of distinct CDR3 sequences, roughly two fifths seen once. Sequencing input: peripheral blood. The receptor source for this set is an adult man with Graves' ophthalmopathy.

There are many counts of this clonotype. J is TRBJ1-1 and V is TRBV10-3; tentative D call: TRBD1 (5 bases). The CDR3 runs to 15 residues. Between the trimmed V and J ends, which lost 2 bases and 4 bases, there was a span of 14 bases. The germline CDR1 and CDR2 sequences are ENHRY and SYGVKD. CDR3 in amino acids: CAISEGQGGITEAFF. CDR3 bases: TGTGCCATCAGTGAGGGGCAGGGTGGGATCACTGAAGCTTTCTTT.

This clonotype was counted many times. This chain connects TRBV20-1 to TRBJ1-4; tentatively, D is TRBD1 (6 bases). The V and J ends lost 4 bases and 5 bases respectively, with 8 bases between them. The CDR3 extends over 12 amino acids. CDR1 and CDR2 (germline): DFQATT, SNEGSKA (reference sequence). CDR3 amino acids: CSATQGNEKLFF. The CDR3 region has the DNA TGCAGTGCTACTCAGGGGAATGAAAAACTGTTTTTT.

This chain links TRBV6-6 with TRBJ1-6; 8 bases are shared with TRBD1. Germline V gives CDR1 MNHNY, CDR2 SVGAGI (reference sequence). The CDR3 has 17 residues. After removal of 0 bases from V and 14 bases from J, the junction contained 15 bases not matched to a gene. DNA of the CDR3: TGTGCCAGCAGTTACTCAACCCTCGGGCAGGGGGCTAGAACCCTCCACTTT. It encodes CASSYSTLGQGARTLHF.

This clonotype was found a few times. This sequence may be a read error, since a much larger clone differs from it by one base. The CDR3 region is CATSGLETQYF. The CDR3 DNA sequence: TGTGCCACCAGCGGTCTTGAGACCCAGTACTTC. The chain recombines TRBV15 with TRBJ2-5; no clear D. This CDR3 region has 11 residues. Germline V CDR1 and CDR2: LNHNV, YYDKDF (reference sequence). Trimming stripped 5 bases from V and 5 bases from J, with 6 bases between.

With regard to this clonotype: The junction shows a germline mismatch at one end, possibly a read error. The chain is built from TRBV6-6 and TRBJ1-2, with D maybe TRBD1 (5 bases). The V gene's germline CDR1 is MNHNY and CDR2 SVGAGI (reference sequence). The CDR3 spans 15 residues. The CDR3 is CASSNSQGIVDGYTF. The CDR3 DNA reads TGTGCCAGCAGTAACTCCCAGGGAATTGTAGATGGCTACACCTTC.

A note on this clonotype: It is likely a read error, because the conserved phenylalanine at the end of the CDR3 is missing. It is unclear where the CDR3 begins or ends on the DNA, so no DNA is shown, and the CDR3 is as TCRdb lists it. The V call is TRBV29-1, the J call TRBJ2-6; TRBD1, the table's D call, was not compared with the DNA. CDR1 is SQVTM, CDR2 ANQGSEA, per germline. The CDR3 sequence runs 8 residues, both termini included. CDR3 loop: CSGGTHNT.

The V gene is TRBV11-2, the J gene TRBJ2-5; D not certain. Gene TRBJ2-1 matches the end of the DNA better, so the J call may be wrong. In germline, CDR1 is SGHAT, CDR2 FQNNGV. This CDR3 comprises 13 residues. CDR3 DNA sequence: TGTGCCAGCAGCTTAGAGTCGTCGGTGGAGCAGTTCTTC. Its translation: CASSLESSVEQFF.

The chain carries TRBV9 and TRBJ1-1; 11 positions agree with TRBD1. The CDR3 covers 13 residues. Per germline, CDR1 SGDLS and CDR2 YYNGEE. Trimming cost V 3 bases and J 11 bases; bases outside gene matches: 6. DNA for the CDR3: TGTGCCAGCAGCGCGGGACAGGGGGTTGAGGCTTTCTTT. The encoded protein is CASSAGQGVEAFF.

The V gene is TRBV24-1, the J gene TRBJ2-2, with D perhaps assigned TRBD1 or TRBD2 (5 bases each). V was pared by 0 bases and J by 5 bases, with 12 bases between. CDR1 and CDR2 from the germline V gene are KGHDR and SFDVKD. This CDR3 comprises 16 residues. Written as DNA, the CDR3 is TGTGCCACCAGTGATTTGGGGACGGCGGAGACCGGGGAGCTGTTTTTT. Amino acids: CATSDLGTAETGELFF.

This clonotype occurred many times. CDR3 sequence (DNA): TGTGCCAGCAGCCAGGCTCCTACCGGGGAGCTGTTTTTT. Its protein product is CASSQAPTGELFF. The chain is built from TRBV14 and TRBJ2-2, with D unclear. Germline CDR1 is SGHDN and CDR2 is FVKESK. Trimming removed 3 bases at V and 5 bases at J, with 7 bases between. This CDR3 has 13 amino acids.

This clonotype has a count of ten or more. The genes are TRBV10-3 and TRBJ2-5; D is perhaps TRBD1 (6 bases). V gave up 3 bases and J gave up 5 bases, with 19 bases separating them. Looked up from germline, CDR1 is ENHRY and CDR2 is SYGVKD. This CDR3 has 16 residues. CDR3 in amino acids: CAISDLSRGSLETQYF. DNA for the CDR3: TGTGCCATCAGTGATTTGAGCAGGGGTTCCCTGGAGACCCAGTACTTC.

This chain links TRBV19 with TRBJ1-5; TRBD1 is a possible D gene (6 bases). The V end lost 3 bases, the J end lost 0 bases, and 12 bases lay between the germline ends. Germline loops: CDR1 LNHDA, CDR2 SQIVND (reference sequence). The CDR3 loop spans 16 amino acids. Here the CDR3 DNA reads TGTGCCAGTAGTATTTTAGGGACACCTAGCAATCAGCCCCAGCATTTT. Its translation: CASSILGTPSNQPQHF.

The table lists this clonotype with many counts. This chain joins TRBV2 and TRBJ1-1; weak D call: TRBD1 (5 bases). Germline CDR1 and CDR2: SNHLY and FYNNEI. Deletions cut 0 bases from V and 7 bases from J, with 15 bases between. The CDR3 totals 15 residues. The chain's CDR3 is CASSEAILTVNEAFF. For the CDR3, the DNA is TGTGCCAGCAGTGAAGCAATTTTGACAGTTAATGAAGCTTTCTTT.

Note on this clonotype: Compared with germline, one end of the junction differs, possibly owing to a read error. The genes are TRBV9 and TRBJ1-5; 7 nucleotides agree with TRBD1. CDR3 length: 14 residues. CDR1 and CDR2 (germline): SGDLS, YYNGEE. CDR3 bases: TGCGCCAGCAGCCAAGGGGGCTTCGATCAGCCCCAGCATTTT. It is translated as CASSQGGFDQPQHF.

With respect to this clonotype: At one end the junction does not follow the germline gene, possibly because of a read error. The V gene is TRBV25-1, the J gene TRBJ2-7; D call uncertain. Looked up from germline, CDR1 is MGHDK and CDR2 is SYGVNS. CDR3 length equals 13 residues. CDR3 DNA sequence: TGTGCCTGCAGTGCAAAGGACCTCTACGAGCAGTACTTC. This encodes CACSAKDLYEQYF.

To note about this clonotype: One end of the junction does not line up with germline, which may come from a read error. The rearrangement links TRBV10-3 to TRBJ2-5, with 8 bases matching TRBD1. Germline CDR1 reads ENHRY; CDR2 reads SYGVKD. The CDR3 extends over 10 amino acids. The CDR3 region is CATAGTGLSF. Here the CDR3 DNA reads TGTGCCACCGCTGGGACAGGCCTCAGCTTC.

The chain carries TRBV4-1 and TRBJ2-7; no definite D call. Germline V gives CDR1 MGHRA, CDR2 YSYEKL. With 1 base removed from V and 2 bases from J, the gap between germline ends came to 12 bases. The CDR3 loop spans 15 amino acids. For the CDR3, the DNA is TGCGCCAGCAGCCAAGGGCCCCCAGAAGCCTACGAGCAGTACTTC. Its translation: CASSQGPPEAYEQYF.

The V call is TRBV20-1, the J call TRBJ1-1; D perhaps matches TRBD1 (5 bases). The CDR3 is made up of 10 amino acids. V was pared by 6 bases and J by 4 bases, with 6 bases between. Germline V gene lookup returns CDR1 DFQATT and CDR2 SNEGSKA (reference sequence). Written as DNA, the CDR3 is TGCAGTGCCGGGACCACTGAAGCTTTCTTT. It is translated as CSAGTTEAFF.

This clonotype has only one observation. The CDR3 protein is CASSRGQGEENTIYF. The CDR3 DNA sequence: TGTGCCAGCAGCCGGGGACAGGGGGAGGAAAACACCATATATTTT. V is TRBV7-8 and J is TRBJ1-3, with 11 nucleotides matching TRBD1. J was trimmed by 6 bases and V by 5 bases; bases with no gene match: 6. This CDR3 has 15 residues. Germline CDR1 reads SGHVS; CDR2 reads FQNEAQ.

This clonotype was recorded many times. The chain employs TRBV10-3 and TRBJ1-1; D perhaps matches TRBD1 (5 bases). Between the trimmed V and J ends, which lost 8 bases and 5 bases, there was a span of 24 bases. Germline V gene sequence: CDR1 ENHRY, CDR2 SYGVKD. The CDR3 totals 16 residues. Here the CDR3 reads CAISRGLGQEKTEAFF. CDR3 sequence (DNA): TGTGCCATCTCTAGAGGCCTCGGACAAGAGAAAACTGAAGCTTTCTTT.

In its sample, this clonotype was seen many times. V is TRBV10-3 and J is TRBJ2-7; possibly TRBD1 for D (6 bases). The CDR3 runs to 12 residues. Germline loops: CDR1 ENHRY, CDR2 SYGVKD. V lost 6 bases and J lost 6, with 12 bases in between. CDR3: CAIRTTGSEQYF. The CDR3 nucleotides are TGTGCCATCAGGACAACAGGGTCCGAGCAGTACTTC.

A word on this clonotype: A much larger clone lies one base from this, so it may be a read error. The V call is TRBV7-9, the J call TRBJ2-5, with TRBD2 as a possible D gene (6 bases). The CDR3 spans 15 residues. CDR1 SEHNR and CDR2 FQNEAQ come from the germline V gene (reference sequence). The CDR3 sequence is CASSLAGGSKETRYF. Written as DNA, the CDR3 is TGTGCCAGCAGCTTAGCGGGGGGAAGTAAAGAGACCCGGTACTTC.

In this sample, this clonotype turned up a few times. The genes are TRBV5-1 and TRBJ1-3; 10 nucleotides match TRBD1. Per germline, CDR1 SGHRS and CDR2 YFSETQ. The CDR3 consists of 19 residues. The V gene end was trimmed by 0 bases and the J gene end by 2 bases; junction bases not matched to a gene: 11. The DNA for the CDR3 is TGCGCCAGCAGCTTGGGGACAGGGGGTAATGGAAAGACTGGAAACACCATATATTTT. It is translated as CASSLGTGGNGKTGNTIYF. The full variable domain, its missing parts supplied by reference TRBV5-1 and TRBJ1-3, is KAGVTQTPRYLIKTRGQQVTLSCSPISGHRSVSWYQQTPGQGLQFLFEYFSETQRNKGNFPGRFSGRQFSNSRSEMNVSTLELGDSALYLCASSLGTGGNGKTGNTIYFGEGSWLTVV.

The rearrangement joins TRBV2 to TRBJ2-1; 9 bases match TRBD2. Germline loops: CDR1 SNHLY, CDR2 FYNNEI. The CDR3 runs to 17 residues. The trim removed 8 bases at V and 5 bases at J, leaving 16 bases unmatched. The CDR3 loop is CASLVSGAGGPDNEQFF. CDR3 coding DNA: TGTGCCAGCCTAGTTTCCGGCGCGGGGGGGCCTGACAATGAGCAGTTCTTC.

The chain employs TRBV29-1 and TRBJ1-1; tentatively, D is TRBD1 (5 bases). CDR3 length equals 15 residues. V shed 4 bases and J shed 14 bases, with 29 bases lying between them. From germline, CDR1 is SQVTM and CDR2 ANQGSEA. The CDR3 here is CSVVPLLAGGWEQFF. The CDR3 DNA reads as TGCAGCGTTGTGCCCCTCTTGGCGGGGGGTTGGGAGCAGTTCTTT. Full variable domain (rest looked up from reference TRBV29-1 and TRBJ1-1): SAVISQKPSRDICQRGTSLTIQCQVDSQVTMMFWYRQQPGQSLTLIATANQGSEATYESGFVIDKFPISRPNLTFSTLTVSNMSPEDSSIYLCSVVPLLAGGWEQFFGQGTRLTVV.

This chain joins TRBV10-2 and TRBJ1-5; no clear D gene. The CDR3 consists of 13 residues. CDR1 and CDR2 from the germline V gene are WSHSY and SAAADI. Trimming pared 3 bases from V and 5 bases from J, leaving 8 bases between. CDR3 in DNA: TGCGCCAGCAGTGAAGATGGGTATCAGCCCCAGCATTTT. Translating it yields CASSEDGYQPQHF.

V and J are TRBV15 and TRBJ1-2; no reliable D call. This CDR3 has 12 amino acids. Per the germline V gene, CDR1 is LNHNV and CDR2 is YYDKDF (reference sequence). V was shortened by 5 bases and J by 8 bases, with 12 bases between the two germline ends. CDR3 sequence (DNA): TGTGCCACCAGCGGTAGGATACAGGGCTACACCTTC. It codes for CATSGRIQGYTF.

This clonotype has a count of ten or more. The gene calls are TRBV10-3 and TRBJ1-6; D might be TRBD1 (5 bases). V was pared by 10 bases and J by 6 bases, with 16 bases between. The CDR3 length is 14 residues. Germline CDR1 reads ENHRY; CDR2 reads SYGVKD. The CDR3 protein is CASSAGTVNSPLHF. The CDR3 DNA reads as TGTGCCAGCTCAGCTGGGACGGTTAATTCACCCCTCCACTTT.

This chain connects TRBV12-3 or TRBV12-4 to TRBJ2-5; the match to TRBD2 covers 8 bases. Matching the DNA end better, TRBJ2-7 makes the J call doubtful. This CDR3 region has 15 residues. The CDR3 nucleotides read TGTGCCAGCAGTGGGTCGGGGGGGGAACTCTACGAGCAGTACTTC. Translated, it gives CASSGSGGELYEQYF.

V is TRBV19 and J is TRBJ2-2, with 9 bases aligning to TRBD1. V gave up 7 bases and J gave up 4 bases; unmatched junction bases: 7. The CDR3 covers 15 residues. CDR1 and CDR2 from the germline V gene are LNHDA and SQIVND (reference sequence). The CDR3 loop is CASTRDRDPTGELFF. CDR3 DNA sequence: TGTGCCAGTACCCGGGACAGGGACCCCACCGGGGAGCTGTTTTTT.

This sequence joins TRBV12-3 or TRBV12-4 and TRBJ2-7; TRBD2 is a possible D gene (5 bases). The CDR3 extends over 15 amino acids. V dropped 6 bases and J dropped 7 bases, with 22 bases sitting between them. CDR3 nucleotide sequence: TGTGCCAGCAGCCAGAAGAGCGGACGCGAGGGTGAGCAGTACTTC. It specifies CASSQKSGREGEQYF.

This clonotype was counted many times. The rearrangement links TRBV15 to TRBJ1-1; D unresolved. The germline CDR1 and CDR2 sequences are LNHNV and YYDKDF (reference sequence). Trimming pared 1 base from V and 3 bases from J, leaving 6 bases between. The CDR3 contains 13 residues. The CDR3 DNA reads TGTGCCACCAGCAGAGCCGTGGACACTGAAGCTTTCTTT. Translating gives CATSRAVDTEAFF.